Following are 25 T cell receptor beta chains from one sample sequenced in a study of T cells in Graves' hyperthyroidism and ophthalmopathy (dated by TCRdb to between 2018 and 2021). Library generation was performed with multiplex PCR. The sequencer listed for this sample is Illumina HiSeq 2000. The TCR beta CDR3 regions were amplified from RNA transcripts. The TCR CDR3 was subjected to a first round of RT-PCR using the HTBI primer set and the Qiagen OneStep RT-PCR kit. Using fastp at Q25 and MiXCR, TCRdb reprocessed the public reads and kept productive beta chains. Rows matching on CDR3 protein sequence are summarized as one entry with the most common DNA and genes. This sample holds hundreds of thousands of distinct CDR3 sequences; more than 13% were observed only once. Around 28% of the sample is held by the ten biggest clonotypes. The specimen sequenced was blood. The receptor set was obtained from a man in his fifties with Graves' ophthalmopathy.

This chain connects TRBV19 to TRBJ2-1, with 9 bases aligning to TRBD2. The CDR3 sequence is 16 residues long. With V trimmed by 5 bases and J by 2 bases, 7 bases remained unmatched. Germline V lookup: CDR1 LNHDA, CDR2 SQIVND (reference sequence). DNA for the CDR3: TGTGCCAGTAGTCCTTCGGGACTAGCTGCCTACAATGAGCAGTTCTTC. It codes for CASSPSGLAAYNEQFF. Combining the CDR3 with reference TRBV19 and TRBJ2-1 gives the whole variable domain DGGITQSPKYLFRKEGQNVTLSCEQNLNHDAMYWYRQDPGQGLRLIYYSQIVNDFQKGDIAEGYSVSREKKESFPLTVTSAQKNPTAFYLCASSPSGLAAYNEQFFGPGTRLTVL.

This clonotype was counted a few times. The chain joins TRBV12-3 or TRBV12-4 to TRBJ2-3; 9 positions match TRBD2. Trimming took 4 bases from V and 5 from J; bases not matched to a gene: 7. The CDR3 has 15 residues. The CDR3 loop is CASSSGGRVIDTQYF. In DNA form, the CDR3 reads TGTGCCAGCAGTTCGGGCGGGAGGGTCATAGATACGCAGTATTTT.

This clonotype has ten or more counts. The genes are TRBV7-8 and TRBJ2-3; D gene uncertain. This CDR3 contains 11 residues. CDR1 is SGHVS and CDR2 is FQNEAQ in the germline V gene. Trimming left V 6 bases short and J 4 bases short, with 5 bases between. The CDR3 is CASSHSDTQYF. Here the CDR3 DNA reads TGTGCCAGCAGTCACTCAGATACGCAGTATTTT.

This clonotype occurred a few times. The CDR3 coding sequence is TGCAGCGCCGGCTACACTGAAGCTTTCTTT. This translates into CSAGYTEAFF. The chain uses TRBV29-1 and TRBJ1-1; D gene uncertain. Trimming left V 7 bases short and J 3 bases short, with 6 bases between. Germline values: CDR1 SQVTM, CDR2 ANQGSEA. The CDR3 covers 10 residues.

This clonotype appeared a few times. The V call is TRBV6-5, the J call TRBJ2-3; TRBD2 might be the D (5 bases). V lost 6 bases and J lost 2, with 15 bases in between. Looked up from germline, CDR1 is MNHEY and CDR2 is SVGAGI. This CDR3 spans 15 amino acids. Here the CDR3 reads CASRLLGLDTDTQYF. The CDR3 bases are TGTGCCAGCAGGCTACTCGGACTGGACACAGATACGCAGTATTTT.

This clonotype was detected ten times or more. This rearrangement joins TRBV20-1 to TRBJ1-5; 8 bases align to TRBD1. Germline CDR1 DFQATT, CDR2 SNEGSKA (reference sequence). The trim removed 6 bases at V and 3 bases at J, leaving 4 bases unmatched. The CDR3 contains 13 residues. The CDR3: CSARDRLNQPQHF. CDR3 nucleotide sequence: TGCAGTGCGCGGGACAGGCTCAATCAGCCCCAGCATTTT.

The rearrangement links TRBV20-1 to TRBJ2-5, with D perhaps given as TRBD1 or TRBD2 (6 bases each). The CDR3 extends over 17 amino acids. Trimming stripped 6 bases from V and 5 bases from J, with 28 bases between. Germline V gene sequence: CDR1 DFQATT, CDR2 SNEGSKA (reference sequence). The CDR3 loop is CSAPPDRRGRGGETQYF. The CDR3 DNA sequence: TGCAGTGCCCCGCCAGATAGACGGGGGCGTGGGGGGGAGACCCAGTACTTC.

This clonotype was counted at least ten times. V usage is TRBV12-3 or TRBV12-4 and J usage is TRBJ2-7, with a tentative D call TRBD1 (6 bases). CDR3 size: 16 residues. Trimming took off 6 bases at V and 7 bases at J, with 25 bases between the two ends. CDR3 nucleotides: TGTGCCAGCAGCCAAACAGGGCGTTTACGCTTTGGAGAGCAGTACTTC. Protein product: CASSQTGRLRFGEQYF.

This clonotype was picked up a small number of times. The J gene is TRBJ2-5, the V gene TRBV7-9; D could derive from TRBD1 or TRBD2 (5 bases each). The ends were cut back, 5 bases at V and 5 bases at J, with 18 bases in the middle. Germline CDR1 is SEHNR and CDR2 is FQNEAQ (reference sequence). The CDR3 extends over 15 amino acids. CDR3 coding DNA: TGTGCCAGCAGCCCCAGCCCGGGTGAGGGGGAGACCCAGTACTTC. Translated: CASSPSPGEGETQYF.

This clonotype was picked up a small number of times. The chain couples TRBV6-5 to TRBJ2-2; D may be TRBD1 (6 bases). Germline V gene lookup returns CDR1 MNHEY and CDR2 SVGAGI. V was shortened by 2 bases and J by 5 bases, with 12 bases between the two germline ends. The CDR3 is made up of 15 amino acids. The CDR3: CASSYVGHLTGELFF. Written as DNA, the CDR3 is TGTGCCAGCAGTTACGTGGGACATCTTACCGGGGAGCTGTTTTTT.

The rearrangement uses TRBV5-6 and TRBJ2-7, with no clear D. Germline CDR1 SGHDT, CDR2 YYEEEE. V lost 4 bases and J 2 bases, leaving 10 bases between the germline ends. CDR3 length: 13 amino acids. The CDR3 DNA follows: TGTGCCAGCAGCCCGACACTGGCCTACGAGCAGTACTTC. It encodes CASSPTLAYEQYF. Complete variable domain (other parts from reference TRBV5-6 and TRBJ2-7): DAGVTQSPTHLIKTRGQQVTLRCSPKSGHDTVSWYQQALGQGPQFIFQYYEEEERQRGNFPDRFSGHQFPNYSSELNVNALLLGDSALYLCASSPTLAYEQYFGPGTRLTVT.

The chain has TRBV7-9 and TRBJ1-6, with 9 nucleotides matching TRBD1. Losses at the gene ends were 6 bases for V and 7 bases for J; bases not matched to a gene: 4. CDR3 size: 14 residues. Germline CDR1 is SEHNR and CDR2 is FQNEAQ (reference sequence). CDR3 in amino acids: CASSSGTGNSPLHF. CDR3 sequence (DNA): TGTGCCAGCAGTTCCGGGACAGGGAATTCACCCCTCCACTTT.

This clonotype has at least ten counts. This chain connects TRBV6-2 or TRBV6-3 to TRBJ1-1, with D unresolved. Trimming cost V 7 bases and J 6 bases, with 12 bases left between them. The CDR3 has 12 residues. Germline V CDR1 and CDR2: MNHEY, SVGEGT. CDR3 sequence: CASKEGLSEAFF. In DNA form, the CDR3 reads TGTGCCAGCAAGGAGGGATTGTCTGAAGCTTTCTTT.

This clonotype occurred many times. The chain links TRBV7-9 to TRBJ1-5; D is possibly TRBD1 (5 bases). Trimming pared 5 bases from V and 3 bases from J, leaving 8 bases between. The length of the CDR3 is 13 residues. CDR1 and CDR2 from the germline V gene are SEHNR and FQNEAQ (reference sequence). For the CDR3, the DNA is TGTGCCAGCAGCACGGGACTCAATCAGCCCCAGCATTTT. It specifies CASSTGLNQPQHF.

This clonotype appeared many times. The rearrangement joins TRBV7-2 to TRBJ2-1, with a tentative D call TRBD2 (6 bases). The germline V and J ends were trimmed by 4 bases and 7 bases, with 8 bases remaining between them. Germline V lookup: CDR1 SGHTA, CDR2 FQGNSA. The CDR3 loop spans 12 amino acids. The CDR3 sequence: CASSWGTNEQFF. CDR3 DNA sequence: TGTGCCAGCAGCTGGGGGACTAATGAGCAGTTCTTC.

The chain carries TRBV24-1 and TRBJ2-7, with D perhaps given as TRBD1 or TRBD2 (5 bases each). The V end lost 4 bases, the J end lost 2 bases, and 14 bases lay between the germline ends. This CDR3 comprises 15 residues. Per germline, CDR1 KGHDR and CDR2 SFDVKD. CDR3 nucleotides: TGTGCCACCAGTGACGTCCGGGACGGCGCCTACGAGCAGTACTTC. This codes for CATSDVRDGAYEQYF.

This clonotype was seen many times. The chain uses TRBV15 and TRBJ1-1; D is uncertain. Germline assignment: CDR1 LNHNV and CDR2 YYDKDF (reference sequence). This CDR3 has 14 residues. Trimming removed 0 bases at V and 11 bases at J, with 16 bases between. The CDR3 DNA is TGTGCCACCAGCAGAGATCGACTTGGGGTCAACGCTTTCTTT. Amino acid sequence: CATSRDRLGVNAFF.

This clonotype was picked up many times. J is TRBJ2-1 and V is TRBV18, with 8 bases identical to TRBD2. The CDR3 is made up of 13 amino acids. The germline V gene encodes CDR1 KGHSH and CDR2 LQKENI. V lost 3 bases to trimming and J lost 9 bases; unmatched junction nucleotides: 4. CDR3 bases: TGTGCCAGCTCACCCGCCGGGGGGGGTGAGCAGTTCTTC. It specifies CASSPAGGGEQFF. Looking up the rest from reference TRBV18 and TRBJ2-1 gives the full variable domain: NAGVMQNPRHLVRRRGQEARLRCSPMKGHSHVYWYRQLPEEGLKFMVYLQKENIIDESGMPKERFSAEFPKEGPSILRIQQVVRGDSAAYFCASSPAGGGEQFFGPGTRLTVL.

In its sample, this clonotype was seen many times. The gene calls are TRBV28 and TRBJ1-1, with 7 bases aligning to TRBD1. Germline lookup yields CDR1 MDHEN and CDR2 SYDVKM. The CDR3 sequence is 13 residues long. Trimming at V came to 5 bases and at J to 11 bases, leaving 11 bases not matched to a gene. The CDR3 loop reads CASSPGQRVGAFF. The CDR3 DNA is TGTGCCAGCAGTCCGGGACAGCGGGTTGGGGCTTTCTTT.

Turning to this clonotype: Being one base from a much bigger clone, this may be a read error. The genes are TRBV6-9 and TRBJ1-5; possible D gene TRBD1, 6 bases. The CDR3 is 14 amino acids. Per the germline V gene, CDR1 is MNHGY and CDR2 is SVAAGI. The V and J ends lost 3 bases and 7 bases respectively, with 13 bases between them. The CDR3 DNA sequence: TGTGCCAGCAGTTACAGGGCAGGGGAACAGCCCCAGCATTTT. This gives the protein CASSYRAGEQPQHF.

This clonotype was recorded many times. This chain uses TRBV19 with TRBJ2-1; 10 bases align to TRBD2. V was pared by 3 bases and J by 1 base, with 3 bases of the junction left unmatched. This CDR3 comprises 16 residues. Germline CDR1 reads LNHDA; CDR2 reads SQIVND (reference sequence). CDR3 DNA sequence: TGTGCCAGTAGTATTCTACTAGCGGGGTCCTACAATGAGCAGTTCTTC. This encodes CASSILLAGSYNEQFF.

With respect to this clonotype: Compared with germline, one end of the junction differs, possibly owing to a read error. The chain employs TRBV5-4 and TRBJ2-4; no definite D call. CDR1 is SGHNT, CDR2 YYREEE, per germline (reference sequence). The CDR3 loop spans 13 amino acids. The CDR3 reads CASSIIAKDIQYF. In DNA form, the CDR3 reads TGTGCCAGCAGCATAATAGCCAAAGACATTCAGTACTTC.

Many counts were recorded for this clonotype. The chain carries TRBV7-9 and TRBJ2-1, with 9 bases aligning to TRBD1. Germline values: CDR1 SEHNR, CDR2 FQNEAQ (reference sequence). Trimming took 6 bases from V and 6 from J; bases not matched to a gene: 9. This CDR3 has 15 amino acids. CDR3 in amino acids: CASRPRTGAGNEQFF. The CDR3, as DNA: TGTGCCAGCAGACCCCGGACAGGGGCGGGCAATGAGCAGTTCTTC.

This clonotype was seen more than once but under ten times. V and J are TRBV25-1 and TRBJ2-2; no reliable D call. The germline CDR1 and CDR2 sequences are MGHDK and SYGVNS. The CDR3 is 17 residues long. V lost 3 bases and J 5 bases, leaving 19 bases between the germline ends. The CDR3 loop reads CASSDDQYRFQTGELFF. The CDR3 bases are TGTGCCAGCAGTGATGATCAATACAGATTTCAGACCGGGGAGCTGTTTTTT.

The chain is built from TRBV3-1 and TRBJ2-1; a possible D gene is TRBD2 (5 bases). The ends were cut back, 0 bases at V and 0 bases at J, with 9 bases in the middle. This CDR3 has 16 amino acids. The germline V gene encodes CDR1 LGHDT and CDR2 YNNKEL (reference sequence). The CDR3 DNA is TGTGCCAGCAGCCAAGATCGGGATAGCTCCTACAATGAGCAGTTCTTC. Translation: CASSQDRDSSYNEQFF.